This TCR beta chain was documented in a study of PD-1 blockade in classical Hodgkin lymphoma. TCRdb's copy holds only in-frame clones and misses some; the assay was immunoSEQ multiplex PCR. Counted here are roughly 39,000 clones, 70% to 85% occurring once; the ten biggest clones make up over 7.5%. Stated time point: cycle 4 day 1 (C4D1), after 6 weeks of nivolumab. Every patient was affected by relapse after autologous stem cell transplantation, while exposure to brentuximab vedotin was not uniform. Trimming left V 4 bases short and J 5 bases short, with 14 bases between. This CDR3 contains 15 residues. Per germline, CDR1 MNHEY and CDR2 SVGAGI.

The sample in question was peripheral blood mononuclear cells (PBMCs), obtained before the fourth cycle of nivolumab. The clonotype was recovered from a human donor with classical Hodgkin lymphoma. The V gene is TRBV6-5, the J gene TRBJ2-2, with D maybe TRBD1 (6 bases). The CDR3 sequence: CASSSSGERTGELFF. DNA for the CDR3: TGTGCCAGCAGTTCCTCAGGGGAGCGGACCGGGGAGCTGTTTTTT.